Below, 7 T cell receptor beta chains from the same sample are listed, as sequenced in a study of regulatory T cells in long-lasting Graves disease. The TCR beta library used iRepertoire HTBI primers with Arm-PCR amplification of CDR3. MiXCR was run by TCRdb on the multiplex PCR reads, yielding one entry per CDR3 protein. The sample contains approximately 400,000 distinct CDR3 sequences, 14% to 15% of which appear only once. Time point noted: newly diagnosed GD, antithyroid drugs for less than 3 months. Extracted PBMC RNA gave rise to the TCR library. These same data were also listed under a study on T cells in Graves' hyperthyroidism and ophthalmopathy.

Sequences were derived from peripheral blood mononuclear cells (PBMCs), sampled at new diagnosis, from a patient treated with antithyroid drugs. Source of these receptors: a young woman with Graves disease.

This clonotype has at least ten counts. This chain links TRBV3-1 with TRBJ1-1, with D perhaps matching TRBD1 (5 bases). V lost 1 base and J 4 bases, leaving 10 bases between the germline ends. The CDR3 is made up of 14 amino acids. Looked up from germline, CDR1 is LGHDT and CDR2 is YNNKEL (reference sequence). CDR3 sequence (DNA): TGTGCCAGCAGCCAAGGTCTGAGGGGCACTGAAGCTTTCTTT. Its protein product is CASSQGLRGTEAFF.

This clonotype was seen many times. The chain couples TRBV6-1 to TRBJ1-5; D is uncertain. The CDR3 has 16 amino acids. The germline V gene encodes CDR1 MNHNS and CDR2 SASEGT. V was cut by 0 bases and J by 4 bases, with 13 bases left in between. The CDR3 bases are TGTGCCAGCAGTGAAGCCTTCTCGGGCAGGAATCAGCCCCAGCATTTT. Protein sequence: CASSEAFSGRNQPQHF.

This clonotype was seen many times. V and J are TRBV3-1 and TRBJ2-3; the D is unclear. Germline CDR1 and CDR2: LGHDT and YNNKEL (reference sequence). The CDR3 has 13 amino acids. With 4 bases removed from V and 1 base from J, the gap between germline ends came to 6 bases. The CDR3 DNA sequence: TGTGCCAGCAGCCCCGTCGGCACAGATACGCAGTATTTT. Encoded protein: CASSPVGTDTQYF.

This clonotype has a count of ten or more. This chain links TRBV20-1 with TRBJ2-7, with TRBD2 matching over 10 bases. The CDR3 sequence is 15 residues long. Germline trimming cut 5 bases from V and 6 bases from J; bases unmatched to any gene: 13. Germline V CDR1 and CDR2: DFQATT, SNEGSKA (reference sequence). The CDR3 spells CSAPRPLAGVFEQYF. As DNA, the CDR3 is TGCAGTGCTCCCCGCCCGCTAGCGGGGGTGTTCGAGCAGTACTTC.

This clonotype was detected ten times or more. The rearrangement joins TRBV11-2 to TRBJ2-1; no clear D gene. With 3 bases removed from V and 2 bases from J, the gap between germline ends came to 11 bases. CDR1 is SGHAT, CDR2 FQNNGV, per germline. The CDR3 consists of 15 residues. CDR3 residues: CASSLAVLPYNEQFF. The CDR3 DNA reads as TGTGCCAGCAGCTTGGCGGTGTTACCCTACAATGAGCAGTTCTTC.

This clonotype turned up a few times. The chain combines TRBV9 with TRBJ2-2; no definite D call. Per the germline V gene, CDR1 is SGDLS and CDR2 is YYNGEE. The CDR3 runs 11 residues. V was cut by 3 bases and J by 7 bases, with 4 bases left in between. CDR3: CASSARGELFF. The CDR3 DNA is TGTGCCAGCAGCGCCCGCGGGGAGCTGTTTTTT.

This clonotype was counted between two and nine times. This sequence joins TRBV5-4 and TRBJ1-2, with a tentative D call TRBD1 (6 bases). Germline CDR1 and CDR2: SGHNT and YYREEE (reference sequence). This CDR3 contains 14 residues. V was shortened by 6 bases and J by 7 bases, with 19 bases between the two germline ends. The CDR3 is CASTDSRGAGGYTF. Here the CDR3 DNA reads TGTGCCAGCACCGACTCGAGGGGGGCCGGTGGCTACACCTTC.